This paragraph covers one T cell receptor beta chain sequence. Its cognate antigen is unknown. MiXCR, run by TCRdb on the 5' RACE reads, gives a single entry per CDR3 protein. Of 750,000 to 850,000 distinct CDR3 sequences listed, 12% are singletons. The sample is drawn from a study of CD8 T cells in ankylosing spondylitis. Overall study findings and caveats: Within ankylosing spondylitis blood, a TCR beta motif made up of roughly eight highly homologous variants appeared to be characteristic. Peripheral blood held disease-linked clones only at relatively low frequency, and these were CD8+.

Germline loops: CDR1 MNHEY, CDR2 SVGEGT. The V end lost 6 bases, the J end lost 4 bases, and 27 bases lay between the germline ends. CDR3 length: 18 amino acids. Source material: blood, either unsorted or a sorted T cell fraction (not recorded which). The sequence derives from a male donor with ankylosing spondylitis. The chain joins TRBV6-2 or TRBV6-3 to TRBJ1-1; the D gene is possibly TRBD1 (6 bases). CDR3 protein: CASRGLRDQGILRTEAFF. In nucleotides, the CDR3 is TGTGCCAGCAGAGGCCTCCGGGACCAGGGGATCCTGCGCACTGAAGCTTTCTTT.